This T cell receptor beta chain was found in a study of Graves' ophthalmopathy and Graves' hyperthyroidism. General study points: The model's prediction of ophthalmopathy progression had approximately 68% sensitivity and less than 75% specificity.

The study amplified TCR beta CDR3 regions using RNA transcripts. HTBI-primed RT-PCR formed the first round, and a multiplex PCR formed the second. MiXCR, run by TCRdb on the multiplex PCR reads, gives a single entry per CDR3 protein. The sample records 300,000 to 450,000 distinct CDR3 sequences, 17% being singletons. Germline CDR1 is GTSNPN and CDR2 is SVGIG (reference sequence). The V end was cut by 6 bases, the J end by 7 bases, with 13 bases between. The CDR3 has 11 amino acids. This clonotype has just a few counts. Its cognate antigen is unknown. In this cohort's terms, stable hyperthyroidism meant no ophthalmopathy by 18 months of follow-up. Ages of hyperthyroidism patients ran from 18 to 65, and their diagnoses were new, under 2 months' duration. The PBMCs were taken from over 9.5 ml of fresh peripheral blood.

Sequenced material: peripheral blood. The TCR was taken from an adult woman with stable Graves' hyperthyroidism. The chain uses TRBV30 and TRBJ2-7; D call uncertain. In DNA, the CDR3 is TGTGCCTGCGGACGGGCAGCGGAGCAGTACTTC. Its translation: CACGRAAEQYF.